At least ten counts were recorded for the clone carrying this T cell receptor beta chain. The germline V gene has CDR1 SNHLY and CDR2 FYNNEI. V was clipped by 7 bases and J by 3 bases, with 12 bases between them. The CDR3 is made up of 13 amino acids. Time point specified: persistent/refractory GD, antithyroid drugs over 5 years with positive TRAb. Isolated PBMC RNA provided the starting material for the TCR library. These data come from a study of regulatory T cells in long-lasting Graves disease. According to the study, TCR beta libraries were built with iRepertoire HTBI primers and CDR3-region Arm-PCR. Using its own MiXCR run on the multiplex PCR reads, TCRdb lists one record per CDR3 protein. The sample includes about 470,000 distinct CDR3 sequences, 20% of them seen just once.

The TCR comes from a female donor with Graves disease. This sample comprised peripheral blood mononuclear cells (PBMCs), obtained when the disease was refractory, from a patient treated with antithyroid drugs. The V call is TRBV2, the J call TRBJ1-2; no reliable D call. CDR3 nucleotide sequence: TGTGCCAGCAACCCGCCTAACGACTATGGCTACACCTTC. Translated: CASNPPNDYGYTF. The full variable domain, in which reference TRBV2 and TRBJ1-2 provide the parts outside the CDR3, is EPEVTQTPSHQVTQMGQEVILRCVPISNHLYFYWYRQILGQKVEFLVSFYNNEISEKSEIFDDQFSVERPDGSNFTLKIRSTKLEDSAMYFCASNPPNDYGYTFGSGTRLTVV.